The 27 T cell receptor beta chains reported below all come from one sample, sequenced in a study of cytomegalovirus exposure and HLA in healthy donors. It was with 60 Vbeta and 13 Jbeta primers that the PCR ran. The method was immunoSEQ multiplex PCR; TCRdb's version includes in-frame clones alone and lacks a portion of them. The data contain more than 50,000 clones, 70% of them singletons. What was sequenced was PBMCs. These receptors all come from a woman in her sixties in good health and CMV-seropositive.

V usage is TRBV10-1 and J usage is TRBJ2-2, with D uncertain. Germline CDR1 and CDR2: WNHNN and SYGVQD (reference sequence). V gave up 2 bases and J gave up 0 bases, with 10 bases separating them. The CDR3 consists of 16 residues. The CDR3, as DNA: TGCGCCAGCAGTGAGAGTAGGCAGGCGAACACCGGGGAGCTGTTTTTT. This encodes CASSESRQANTGELFF.

The chain carries TRBV7-9 and TRBJ2-5; 10 bases are a match to TRBD1. The trim removed 4 bases at V and 0 bases at J, leaving 2 bases unmatched. In germline, CDR1 is SEHNR, CDR2 FQNEAQ (reference sequence). The CDR3 is made up of 15 amino acids. This CDR3 reads CASSWDRGYQETQYF. The CDR3 DNA follows: TGTGCCAGCAGCTGGGACAGGGGTTACCAAGAGACCCAGTACTTC.

The chain has TRBV5-1 and TRBJ2-1, with 14 bases aligning to TRBD2. The CDR3 covers 16 residues. Germline trimming cut 0 bases from V and 9 bases from J; bases unmatched to any gene: 5. Per germline, CDR1 SGHRS and CDR2 YFSETQ. The CDR3 spells CASSLEGLAGVGEQFF. CDR3 bases: TGCGCCAGCAGCTTGGAGGGACTAGCGGGGGTGGGTGAGCAGTTCTTC.

In nucleotides, the CDR3 is TGCGCCAGCAGCTTGGCCCCTAGCGGGGGGGCGCGAGAGCAGTTCTTC. Its protein is CASSLAPSGGAREQFF. The V gene is TRBV5-1, the J gene TRBJ2-1; 12 nucleotides agree with TRBD2. The CDR3 is 16 amino acids. Germline-derived CDR1 and CDR2 are SGHRS and YFSETQ. The J segment lost 10 bases and the V segment lost 0 bases, leaving 8 bases of the junction unmatched.

This chain connects TRBV28 to TRBJ1-1; no definite D call. The ends were cut back, 8 bases at V and 8 bases at J, with 15 bases in the middle. Germline CDR1 is MDHEN and CDR2 is SYDVKM. The CDR3 loop spans 12 amino acids. The CDR3: CASDTRNQEAFF. CDR3 nucleotides: TGTGCCAGCGATACCAGAAACCAAGAAGCTTTCTTT.

The rearrangement joins TRBV19 to TRBJ2-7; weak D call: TRBD1 (6 bases). The CDR3 totals 15 residues. The V gene's germline CDR1 is LNHDA and CDR2 SQIVND (reference sequence). V was pared by 4 bases and J by 1 base, with 14 bases between. The CDR3 nucleotides are TGTGCCAGTAGTAGGGGAACAGGGAAATCCTACGAGCAGTACTTC. It is translated as CASSRGTGKSYEQYF. The entire variable domain, with the rest obtained from reference TRBV19 and TRBJ2-7, is as follows: DGGITQSPKYLFRKEGQNVTLSCEQNLNHDAMYWYRQDPGQGLRLIYYSQIVNDFQKGDIAEGYSVSREKKESFPLTVTSAQKNPTAFYLCASSRGTGKSYEQYFGPGTRLTVT.

In its sample, this clone was seen a few times. This chain uses TRBV5-1 with TRBJ2-1; 7 positions match TRBD2. With 6 bases clipped from V and 5 bases from J, the junction kept 5 bases outside the gene matches. The CDR3 sequence is 13 residues long. CDR1 is SGHRS and CDR2 is YFSETQ in the germline V gene. DNA of the CDR3: TGCGCCAGCACCCTAGCGGACAACAATGAGCAGTTCTTC. The encoded protein is CASTLADNNEQFF.

This clone was seen a handful of times. The chain combines TRBV10-2 with TRBJ2-7, with 9 positions matching TRBD2. This CDR3 is built from 17 residues. J was trimmed by 3 bases and V by 2 bases; bases with no gene match: 11. Germline V gives CDR1 WSHSY, CDR2 SAAADI. CDR3 coding DNA: TGCGCCAGCAGTGAGAACTCCTGGGCGGGGGGGGACTACGAGCAGTACTTC. Residues: CASSENSWAGGDYEQYF.

The chain recombines TRBV4-2 with TRBJ2-7; D remains unclear. Germline V CDR1 and CDR2: LGHNA, YNFKEQ. Trimming removed 0 bases from V and 6 bases from J, with 12 bases in between. The CDR3 loop spans 14 amino acids. The CDR3: CASSQEAAVPEQYF. The CDR3 DNA sequence: TGTGCCAGCAGCCAAGAGGCGGCGGTTCCCGAGCAGTACTTC.

The V gene is TRBV27, the J gene TRBJ2-1; 9 bases are a match to TRBD1. The CDR3 has 15 amino acids. In germline, CDR1 is MNHEY, CDR2 SMNVEV (reference sequence). With 5 bases clipped from V and 3 bases from J, the junction kept 5 bases outside the gene matches. The CDR3 loop is CASSVRDRDYNEQFF. The DNA for the CDR3 is TGTGCCAGCAGTGTCCGGGACAGGGACTACAATGAGCAGTTCTTC.

The V call is TRBV2, the J call TRBJ2-5; 9 nucleotides line up with TRBD1. Looked up from germline, CDR1 is SNHLY and CDR2 is FYNNEI. The junction had 17 bases not matched to a gene; V was cut back by 6 bases and J by 6 bases. This CDR3 spans 17 amino acids. The CDR3 bases are TGTGCCAGCAGCCAAACCGTACTACAGGGGGCAGGAAAGACCCAGTACTTC. This encodes CASSQTVLQGAGKTQYF.

This chain links TRBV30 with TRBJ1-2; 7 bases map to TRBD1. Germline-derived CDR1 and CDR2 are GTSNPN and SVGIG (reference sequence). Trimming took 7 bases from V and 9 from J; bases not matched to a gene: 14. This CDR3 has 13 residues. CDR3 nucleotide sequence: TGTGCCTTGGAGGGACAGCCGGGTGAGAGCTACACCTTC. This translates into CALEGQPGESYTF.

The gene calls are TRBV4-2 and TRBJ1-2; the match to TRBD1 covers 7 bases. Looked up from germline, CDR1 is LGHNA and CDR2 is YNFKEQ. The CDR3 loop spans 15 amino acids. Trimming removed 1 base from V and 4 bases from J; junction bases left unmatched: 6. The CDR3 nucleotides are TGTGCCAGCAGCCAAGGCTGGGGGACAGTCTATGGCTACACCTTC. Protein: CASSQGWGTVYGYTF.

V is TRBV7-2 and J is TRBJ1-4; D gene unclear. Germline V CDR1 and CDR2: SGHTA, FQGNSA. Trimming stripped 1 base from V and 8 bases from J, with 20 bases between. There are 17 residues in the CDR3. The CDR3 DNA sequence: TGTGCCAGCAGCTTAGGCCCCTTCAAAACTGCAGGCGAAAAACTGTTTTTT. It specifies CASSLGPFKTAGEKLFF.

The rearrangement joins TRBV5-1 to TRBJ1-6; tentatively, D is TRBD1 (6 bases). Germline CDR1 SGHRS, CDR2 YFSETQ. Deletions cut 4 bases from V and 6 bases from J, with 17 bases between. The CDR3 length is 16 residues. This CDR3 is CASSQQGLGSNSPLHF. The CDR3 DNA reads TGCGCCAGCAGCCAACAGGGTTTAGGGAGTAATTCACCCCTCCACTTT.

The genes are TRBV5-6 and TRBJ2-2; possibly TRBD2 for D (6 bases). The germline V gene encodes CDR1 SGHDT and CDR2 YYEEEE. The CDR3 has 16 amino acids. V lost 1 base and J lost 0, with 10 bases in between. The CDR3 sequence: CASSLYGGANTGELFF. The CDR3 DNA sequence: TGTGCCAGCAGCTTGTATGGCGGGGCGAACACCGGGGAGCTGTTTTTT.

The chain carries TRBV19 and TRBJ1-1, with TRBD1 identical over 9 bases. The CDR3 is 14 residues long. Germline-derived CDR1 and CDR2 are LNHDA and SQIVND (reference sequence). Losses at the gene ends were 4 bases for V and 3 bases for J; bases not matched to a gene: 3. For the CDR3, the DNA is TGTGCCAGTAGTACCGGACAGGGGCACACTGAAGCTTTCTTT. Translated: CASSTGQGHTEAFF.

The gene calls are TRBV7-9 and TRBJ1-4; possible D gene TRBD1, 6 bases. Germline CDR1 and CDR2: SEHNR and FQNEAQ (reference sequence). This CDR3 has 15 amino acids. The V end lost 1 base, the J end lost 6 bases, and 12 bases lay between the germline ends. The DNA for the CDR3 is TGTGCCAGCAGCTTAGAGGGGGGGTCTGATGAAAAACTGTTTTTT. Its translation: CASSLEGGSDEKLFF.

V usage is TRBV5-1 and J usage is TRBJ2-3; the match to TRBD2 covers 9 bases. CDR3 size: 14 residues. Germline V gives CDR1 SGHRS, CDR2 YFSETQ. V lost 2 bases and J lost 6; bases outside the gene matches: 4. CDR3 bases: TGCGCCAGCAGCTTTAGCGGGGGTAAGGATACGCAGTATTTT. Translating gives CASSFSGGKDTQYF.

The chain recombines TRBV5-4 with TRBJ1-2; a possible D gene is TRBD1 (5 bases). The CDR3 is made up of 13 amino acids. The germline CDR1 and CDR2 sequences are SGHNT and YYREEE (reference sequence). Trimming cost V 2 bases and J 3 bases, with 8 bases left between them. This chain's CDR3 is CASSFGGDYGYTF. The CDR3 nucleotides read TGTGCCAGCAGCTTTGGGGGGGACTATGGCTACACCTTC.

The CDR3 protein is CASSMLLGQGLALQYF. The CDR3 coding sequence is TGTGCCAGTAGTATGCTCTTGGGACAGGGCCTCGCCCTGCAGTATTTT. The chain is built from TRBV19 and TRBJ2-3, with 9 bases matching TRBD1. The trim removed 3 bases at V and 11 bases at J, leaving 15 bases unmatched. CDR3 length: 16 residues. CDR1 and CDR2 from the germline V gene are LNHDA and SQIVND (reference sequence).

The table lists this clone with a few counts. The gene calls are TRBV11-2 and TRBJ1-1; TRBD1 matches 7 bases. Germline V gene sequence: CDR1 SGHAT, CDR2 FQNNGV. The CDR3 loop spans 10 amino acids. V gave up 8 bases and J gave up 7 bases; unmatched junction bases: 1. CDR3 protein: CASGTDEAFF. In DNA form, the CDR3 reads TGTGCCAGCGGGACAGATGAAGCTTTCTTT.

This clone was seen once. This chain uses TRBV7-2 with TRBJ1-3; unclear D gene. The CDR3 extends over 12 amino acids. Trimming pared 10 bases from V and 4 bases from J, leaving 11 bases between. The germline V gene has CDR1 SGHTA and CDR2 FQGNSA. CDR3: CATSYVGNTIYF. In nucleotides, the CDR3 is TGTGCCACCTCCTACGTGGGAAACACCATATATTTT.

The chain has TRBV10-1 and TRBJ1-6; D remains ambiguous. Deletions cut 8 bases from V and 6 bases from J, with 2 bases between. CDR1 WNHNN and CDR2 SYGVQD come from the germline V gene (reference sequence). CDR3 length equals 10 residues. CDR3 protein: CASRNSPLHF. CDR3 in DNA: TGCGCCAGCCGTAATTCACCCCTCCACTTT.

This clone came up once. V and J are TRBV5-5 and TRBJ1-1; tentatively, D is TRBD1 (6 bases). The CDR3 totals 16 residues. CDR1 and CDR2 from the germline V gene are SGHKS and YYEKEE (reference sequence). V dropped 4 bases and J dropped 0 bases, with 16 bases sitting between them. Here the CDR3 reads CASSRDGTIMNTEAFF. DNA of the CDR3: TGTGCCAGCAGCCGAGATGGGACAATCATGAACACTGAAGCTTTCTTT.

The gene calls are TRBV5-4 and TRBJ1-6, with 9 bases aligning to TRBD1. The CDR3 extends over 15 amino acids. Trimming cost V 4 bases and J 8 bases; bases outside gene matches: 7. CDR1 SGHNT and CDR2 YYREEE come from the germline V gene (reference sequence). CDR3: CASSVGTGGYSPLHF. Written as DNA, the CDR3 is TGTGCCAGCAGCGTGGGTACAGGGGGCTATTCACCCCTCCACTTT.

The rearrangement uses TRBV2 and TRBJ1-1, with 8 bases lining up with TRBD1. This CDR3 has 14 amino acids. The J segment lost 4 bases and the V segment lost 4 bases, leaving 5 bases of the junction unmatched. Germline V gene lookup returns CDR1 SNHLY and CDR2 FYNNEI. This chain's CDR3 is CASSGTGRSTEAFF. As DNA, the CDR3 is TGTGCCAGCAGTGGGACAGGGCGAAGCACTGAAGCTTTCTTT.